The 15 T cell receptor beta chains below were found in one sample sequenced in a study of T-cell reconstitution after alpha-beta-depleted transplantation in children. For TCRbeta, the library was prepared with unique molecular identifiers. TCRdb reprocessed the PCR reads via MiXCR and lists one record per CDR3 protein. Of roughly 670,000 distinct CDR3 sequences in the sample, over 10% are singletons; the top ten hold approximately 0.8%. Material: PBMCs, obtained before TCRalphabeta/CD19-depleted stem cell transplant. Receptors originate from a girl aged 2 to 10 with congenital amegakaryocytic thrombocytopenia, due to receive a stem cell transplant.

This clonotype was recorded many times. The gene calls are TRBV20-1 and TRBJ1-6, with D maybe TRBD1 (5 bases). Germline CDR1 is DFQATT and CDR2 is SNEGSKA (reference sequence). V was shortened by 6 bases and J by 7 bases, with 13 bases between the two germline ends. The CDR3 is made up of 13 amino acids. The CDR3 nucleotides read TGCAGTGCCCGCCAGACAGCGAATTCACCCCTCCACTTT. Its translation is CSARQTANSPLHF.

This clonotype occurred a few times. The chain has TRBV24-1 and TRBJ2-1; a possible D gene is TRBD2 (6 bases). V was trimmed by 2 bases and J by 0 bases, leaving 10 bases between them. This CDR3 has 16 residues. Germline CDR1 and CDR2: KGHDR and SFDVKD. CDR3 sequence reads: CATSDSGGSSYNEQFF. In nucleotides, the CDR3 is TGTGCCACCAGTGATTCCGGGGGAAGCTCCTACAATGAGCAGTTCTTC.

This chain connects TRBV20-1 to TRBJ2-7; 10 bases map to TRBD2. This CDR3 has 13 residues. J was trimmed by 4 bases and V by 3 bases; bases with no gene match: 3. CDR1 is DFQATT, CDR2 SNEGSKA, per germline (reference sequence). CDR3 DNA sequence: TGCAGTGCTAGTCCTAGCGGGAGATACGAGCAGTACTTC. Protein product: CSASPSGRYEQYF.

A word on this clonotype: The junction does not match germline at one end; this may be a read error. The rearrangement uses TRBV5-4 and TRBJ2-7; D possibly corresponds to TRBD2 (6 bases). The CDR3 consists of 13 residues. CDR1 is SGHNT and CDR2 is YYREEE in the germline V gene (reference sequence). CDR3 in DNA: TGTGCCAGCAGCTTCGGGAGCTCCTGCGAGCAGTACTTC. It specifies CASSFGSSCEQYF. Drawing the rest from reference TRBV5-4 and TRBJ2-7, the complete variable domain is ETGVTQSPTHLIKTRGQQVTLRCSSQSGHNTVSWYQQALGQGPQFIFQYYREEENGRGNFPPRFSGLQFPNYSSELNVNALELDDSALYLCASSFGSSCEQYFGPGTRLTVT.

This clonotype was observed a few times. This chain links TRBV5-6 with TRBJ2-2; 8 bases are shared with TRBD2. The J segment lost 2 bases and the V segment lost 3 bases, leaving 9 bases of the junction unmatched. This CDR3 contains 17 residues. Germline V gene data show CDR1 as SGHDT and CDR2 as YYEEEE. CDR3 in DNA: TGTGCCAGCAGCTCTGTTAGGACTAGCTTTAACACCGGGGAGCTGTTTTTT. Translation gives CASSSVRTSFNTGELFF.

This clonotype was seen at least ten times. The genes are TRBV20-1 and TRBJ1-6, with 7 bases identical to TRBD1. The CDR3 is 15 amino acids. CDR1 DFQATT and CDR2 SNEGSKA come from the germline V gene (reference sequence). V was pared by 5 bases and J by 0 bases, with 4 bases of the junction left unmatched. The CDR3 nucleotides read TGCAGTGCTCAGGACAGGAGCTCCTATAATTCACCCCTCCACTTT. Its protein is CSAQDRSSYNSPLHF.

This clonotype was found a few times. The chain links TRBV20-1 to TRBJ1-1, with D unresolved. The CDR3 covers 11 residues. Germline V gene data show CDR1 as DFQATT and CDR2 as SNEGSKA (reference sequence). V dropped 6 bases and J dropped 5 bases, with 10 bases sitting between them. CDR3 DNA sequence: TGCAGTGCAAGACTTGGGACTGAAGCTTTCTTT. It is translated as CSARLGTEAFF.

This clonotype occurred many times. The rearrangement links TRBV6-5 to TRBJ1-2; TRBD1 aligns across 10 bases. The CDR3 has 14 amino acids. The germline CDR1 and CDR2 sequences are MNHEY and SVGAGI. The J segment lost 8 bases and the V segment lost 2 bases, leaving 5 bases of the junction unmatched. Here the CDR3 reads CASSYGTGEVGYTF. CDR3 DNA sequence: TGTGCCAGCAGTTACGGGACAGGGGAGGTCGGCTACACCTTC.

This rearrangement joins TRBV20-1 to TRBJ2-5; D ambiguous. Per the germline V gene, CDR1 is DFQATT and CDR2 is SNEGSKA (reference sequence). Trimming removed 5 bases at V and 5 bases at J, with 15 bases between. CDR3 size: 13 residues. CDR3 loop: CSASTNPRETQYF. CDR3 DNA: TGCAGTGCTTCGACAAACCCGCGGGAGACCCAGTACTTC.

This clonotype has at least ten counts. The J gene is TRBJ2-3, the V gene TRBV20-1, with D possibly being TRBD1 (6 bases). In germline, CDR1 is DFQATT, CDR2 SNEGSKA (reference sequence). V shed 3 bases and J shed 2 bases, with 27 bases lying between them. This CDR3 contains 19 residues. The CDR3 bases are TGCAGTGCTAGTACCGGGGCGCAGGGGAAACTACAACCCACAGATACGCAGTATTTT. It is translated as CSASTGAQGKLQPTDTQYF.

This clonotype has a count of ten or more. The chain uses TRBV7-3 and TRBJ2-1; possible D gene TRBD2, 6 bases. This CDR3 spans 15 amino acids. V was pared by 5 bases and J by 5 bases, with 16 bases between. In germline, CDR1 is SGHTA, CDR2 FQGTGA. The CDR3 region is CASSPSTGGDNEQFF. The CDR3 region has the DNA TGTGCCAGCAGCCCCTCCACGGGCGGGGACAATGAGCAGTTCTTC. Full variable domain (outside the CDR3, taken from reference TRBV7-3 and TRBJ2-1): GAGVSQTPSNKVTEKGKYVELRCDPISGHTALYWYRQSLGQGPEFLIYFQGTGAADDSGLPNDRFFAVRPEGSVSTLKIQRTERGDSAVYLCASSPSTGGDNEQFFGPGTRLTVL.

This clonotype occurred many times. The rearrangement links TRBV5-5 to TRBJ1-1; D is unclear. The CDR3 covers 15 residues. V was clipped by 4 bases and J by 1 base, with 14 bases between them. Germline V CDR1 and CDR2: SGHKS, YYEKEE (reference sequence). DNA of the CDR3: TGTGCCAGCAGCCCAGCCCGAGTCGAGAACACTGAAGCTTTCTTT. Amino acids: CASSPARVENTEAFF.

This clonotype was detected only a few times. This sequence joins TRBV14 and TRBJ2-5; the D is unclear. From germline, CDR1 is SGHDN and CDR2 FVKESK. V was pared by 4 bases and J by 1 base, with 19 bases between. The CDR3 loop spans 17 amino acids. CDR3 loop: CASSRQPIRRSQETQYF. In nucleotides, the CDR3 is TGTGCCAGCAGCCGACAACCGATTCGGCGGAGCCAAGAGACCCAGTACTTC.

The CDR3 loop reads CASSLGEGMLEQYF. CDR3 sequence (DNA): TGTGCCAGCAGCTTGGGGGAGGGGATGCTGGAGCAGTACTTC. The chain couples TRBV11-2 to TRBJ2-7; the match to TRBD2 covers 7 bases. V lost 3 bases, J lost 7 bases, and 9 bases stayed unmatched. CDR3 length equals 14 residues. CDR1 and CDR2 from the germline V gene are SGHAT and FQNNGV.

This clonotype occurred a few times. This chain uses TRBV3-1 with TRBJ2-1; possibly TRBD2 for D (7 bases). Trimming removed 1 base at V and 4 bases at J, with 14 bases between. Germline V gene lookup returns CDR1 LGHDT and CDR2 YNNKEL (reference sequence). This CDR3 is 16 amino acids long. The CDR3 spells CASSQVGLGGYNEQFF. The DNA for the CDR3 is TGTGCCAGCAGCCAAGTCGGACTAGGGGGTTACAATGAGCAGTTCTTC.